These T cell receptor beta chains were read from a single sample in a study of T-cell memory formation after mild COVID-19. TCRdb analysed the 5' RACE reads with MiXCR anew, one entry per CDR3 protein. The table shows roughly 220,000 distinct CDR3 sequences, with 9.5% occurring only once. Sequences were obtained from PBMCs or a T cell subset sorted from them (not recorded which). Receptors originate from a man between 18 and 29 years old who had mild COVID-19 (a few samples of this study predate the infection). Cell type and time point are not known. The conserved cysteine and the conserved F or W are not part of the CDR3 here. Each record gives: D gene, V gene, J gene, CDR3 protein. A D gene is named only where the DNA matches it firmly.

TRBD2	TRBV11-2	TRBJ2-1	ASSFPGGPVVEQF
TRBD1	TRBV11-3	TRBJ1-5	ASSQGQGVNQPQH
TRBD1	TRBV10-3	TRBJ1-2	ASRLGGPYGYT
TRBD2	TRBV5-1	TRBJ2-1	ASSPDTSGVYNEQF
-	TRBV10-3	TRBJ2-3	AISGQSSTDTQY
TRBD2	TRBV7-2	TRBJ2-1	ASSRSGGPGF
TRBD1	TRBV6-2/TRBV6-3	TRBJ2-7	ASSYSTAVRDRGPHSYEQY
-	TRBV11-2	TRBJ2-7	ASTRDRTAYEQY
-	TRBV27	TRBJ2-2	ASSLLEARGVTGELF
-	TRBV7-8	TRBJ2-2	ASSRNTGSGELF
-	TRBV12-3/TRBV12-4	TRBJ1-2	ASSGQGSGGYT
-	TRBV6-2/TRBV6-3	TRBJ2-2	ASGRGELF
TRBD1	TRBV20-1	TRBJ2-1	SARDRTGGSSYNEQF
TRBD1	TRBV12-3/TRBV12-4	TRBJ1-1	ATGQVSTEAF
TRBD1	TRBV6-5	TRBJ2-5	ASSYATGGRETQY
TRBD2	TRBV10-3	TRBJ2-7	AITPLAGEGEQY
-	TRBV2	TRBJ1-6	ASKAGAYNSPLH
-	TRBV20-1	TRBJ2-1	SVISDGDGQF
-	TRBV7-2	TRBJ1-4	ASSLSGQVRNEKLF
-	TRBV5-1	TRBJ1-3	ASSLDGVPSSGNTIY
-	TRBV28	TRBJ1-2	ASSYTQGTGYT
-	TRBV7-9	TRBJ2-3	ASSLLQGTDTQY
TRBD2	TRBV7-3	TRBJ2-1	ASSLKAGGSNEQF
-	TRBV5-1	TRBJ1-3	ASRSVSAGNTIY
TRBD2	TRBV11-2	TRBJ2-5	ASSFGEVAGGQGETQY
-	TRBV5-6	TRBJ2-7	ASSWDSYEQY
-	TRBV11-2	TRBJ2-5	ASSFREETQY
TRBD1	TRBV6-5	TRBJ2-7	ASSRTGTNEQY
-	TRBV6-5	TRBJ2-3	ASSYQGTGPGDTQY
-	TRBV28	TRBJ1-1	ASSFPGGLNTEAF
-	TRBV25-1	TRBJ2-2	ASSEWTTGELF
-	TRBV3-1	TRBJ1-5	ASSQQQGIQH
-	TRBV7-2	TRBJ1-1	ASSFHAGARTEAF
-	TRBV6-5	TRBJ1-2	ASSYSPDPKKSGYT
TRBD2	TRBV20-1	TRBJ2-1	SALAGSYNEQF
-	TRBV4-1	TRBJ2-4	ASSQDLDRVAKNIQY
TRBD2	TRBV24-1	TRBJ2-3	ATSDTRGYGDTQY
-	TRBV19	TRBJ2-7	ASSMGAHEQY
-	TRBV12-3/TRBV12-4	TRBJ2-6	ASSFDTSGANVLT
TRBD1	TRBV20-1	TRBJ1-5	SATGGNNQPQH
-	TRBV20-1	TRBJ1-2	SASPGYNYGYT
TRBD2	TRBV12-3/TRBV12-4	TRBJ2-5	ASNSLAAQETQY
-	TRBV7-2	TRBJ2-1	ASSLGARGRGNEQF
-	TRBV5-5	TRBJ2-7	ASSLEWVSYEQY
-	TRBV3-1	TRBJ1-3	ASSQADPNLVGNTIY
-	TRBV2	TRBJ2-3	ASGWTSGTDTQY
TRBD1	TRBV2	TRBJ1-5	ASKPTGNQPQH
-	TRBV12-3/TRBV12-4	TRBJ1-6	ASSYGRVDSPLH
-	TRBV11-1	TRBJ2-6	ASRIPGANVLT
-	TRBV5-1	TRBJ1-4	ASSLGPSTNEKLF
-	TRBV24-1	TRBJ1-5	ATSDNRANQPQH
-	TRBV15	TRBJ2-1	ATSRDRGIPEQF